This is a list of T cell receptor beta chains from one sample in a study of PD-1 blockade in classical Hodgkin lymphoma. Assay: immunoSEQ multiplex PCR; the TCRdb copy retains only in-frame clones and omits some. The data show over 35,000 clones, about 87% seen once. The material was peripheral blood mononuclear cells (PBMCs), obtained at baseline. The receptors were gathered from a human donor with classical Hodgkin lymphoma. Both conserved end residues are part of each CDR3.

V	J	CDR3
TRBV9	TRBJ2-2	CASSGQGAIGTGELFF
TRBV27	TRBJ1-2	CASSLGAAGYGYTF
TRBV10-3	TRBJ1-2	CATRISTGILGYTF
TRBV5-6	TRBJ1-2	CASSPTGDYSGYTF
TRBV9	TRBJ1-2	CASSRQGREYTF
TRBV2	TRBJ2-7	CASSKDRVGDREQYF
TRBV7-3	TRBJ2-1	CASSLRSSGRKNNEQFF
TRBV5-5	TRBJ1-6	CASSWGGGVNSPLHF
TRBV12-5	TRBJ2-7	CASGLNRGTSSYEQYF
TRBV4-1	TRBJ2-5	CASSQDVRGQETQYF
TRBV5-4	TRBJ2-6	CASSSSRERASGANVLTF
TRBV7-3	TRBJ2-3	CASSRRMGQDTQYF
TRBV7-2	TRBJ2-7	CASSPLARSYEQYF
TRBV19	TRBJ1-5	CASSMSHFLQPQHF
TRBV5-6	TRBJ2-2	CASSLVGRVDGELFF
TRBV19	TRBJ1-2	CASSIVGRGTGYTF